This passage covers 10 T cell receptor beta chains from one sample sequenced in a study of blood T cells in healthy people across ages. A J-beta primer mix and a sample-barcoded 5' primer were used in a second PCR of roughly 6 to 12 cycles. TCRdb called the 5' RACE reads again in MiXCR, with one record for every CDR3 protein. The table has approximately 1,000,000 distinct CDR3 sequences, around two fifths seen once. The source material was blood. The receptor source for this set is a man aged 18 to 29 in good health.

The CDR3: CASRVGTSADTQYF. In nucleotides, the CDR3 is TGCGCCAGCAGGGTCGGGACCTCCGCAGATACGCAGTATTTT. The chain is built from TRBV5-1 and TRBJ2-3, with D perhaps given as TRBD1 or TRBD2 (5 bases each). The germline V gene has CDR1 SGHRS and CDR2 YFSETQ. The V gene lost 5 bases and the J gene lost 4 bases, with 14 bases spanning the gap. The CDR3 is made up of 14 amino acids.

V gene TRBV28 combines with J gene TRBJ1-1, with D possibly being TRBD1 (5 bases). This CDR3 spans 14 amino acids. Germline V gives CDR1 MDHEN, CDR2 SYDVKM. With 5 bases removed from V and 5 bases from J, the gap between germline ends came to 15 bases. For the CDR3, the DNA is TGTGCCAGCAGTATAACAGGTGAGGTGACTGAAGCTTTCTTT. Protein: CASSITGEVTEAFF.

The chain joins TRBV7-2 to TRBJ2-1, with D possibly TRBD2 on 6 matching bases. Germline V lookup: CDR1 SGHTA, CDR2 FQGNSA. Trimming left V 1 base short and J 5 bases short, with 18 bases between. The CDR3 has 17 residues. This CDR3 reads CASSLEYGGEADNEQFF. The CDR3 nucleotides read TGTGCCAGCAGCTTAGAGTATGGCGGGGAGGCGGACAATGAGCAGTTCTTC.

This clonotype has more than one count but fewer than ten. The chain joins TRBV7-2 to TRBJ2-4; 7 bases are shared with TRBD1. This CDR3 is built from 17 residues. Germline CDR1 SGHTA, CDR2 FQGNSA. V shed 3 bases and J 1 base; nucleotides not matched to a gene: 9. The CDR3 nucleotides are TGTGCCAGCAGCTTGGTGGGACAGCTGGCTGCCAAAAACATTCAGTACTTC. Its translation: CASSLVGQLAAKNIQYF.

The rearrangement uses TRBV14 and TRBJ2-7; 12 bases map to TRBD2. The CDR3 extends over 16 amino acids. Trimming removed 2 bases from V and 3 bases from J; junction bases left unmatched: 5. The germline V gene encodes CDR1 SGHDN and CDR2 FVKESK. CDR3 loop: CASSQRLAGVHYEQYF. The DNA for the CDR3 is TGTGCCAGCAGCCAACGACTAGCGGGGGTACACTACGAGCAGTACTTC.

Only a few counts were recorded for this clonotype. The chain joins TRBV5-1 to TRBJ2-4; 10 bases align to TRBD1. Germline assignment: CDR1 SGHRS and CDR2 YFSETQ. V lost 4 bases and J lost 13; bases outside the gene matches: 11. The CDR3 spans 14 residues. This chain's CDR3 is CASSAGTGVGEQYF. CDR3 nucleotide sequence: TGCGCCAGCAGCGCGGGGACAGGGGTGGGGGAGCAGTACTTC.

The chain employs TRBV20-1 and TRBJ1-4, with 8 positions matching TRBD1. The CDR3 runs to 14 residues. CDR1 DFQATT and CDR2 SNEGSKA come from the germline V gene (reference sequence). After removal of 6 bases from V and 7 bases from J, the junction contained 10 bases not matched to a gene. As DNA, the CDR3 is TGCAGTGCGAAGCGGACAGGGAGGGGTGAAAAACTGTTTTTT. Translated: CSAKRTGRGEKLFF.

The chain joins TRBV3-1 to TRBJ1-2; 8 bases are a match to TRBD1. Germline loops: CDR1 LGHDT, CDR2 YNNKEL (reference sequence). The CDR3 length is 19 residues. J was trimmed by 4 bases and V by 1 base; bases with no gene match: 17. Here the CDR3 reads CASSQVSGPLQGASYGYTF. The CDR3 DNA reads TGTGCCAGCAGCCAAGTCTCGGGCCCGCTCCAGGGGGCGAGCTATGGCTACACCTTC.

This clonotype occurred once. The CDR3 loop reads CSASVPGGRTGNTIYF. The CDR3 bases are TGCAGTGCTAGTGTACCGGGGGGGCGTACTGGAAACACCATATATTTT. The chain links TRBV20-1 to TRBJ1-3; tentatively, D is TRBD1 (6 bases). V was trimmed by 3 bases and J by 2 bases, leaving 17 bases between them. The CDR3 contains 16 residues. Germline CDR1 DFQATT, CDR2 SNEGSKA (reference sequence).

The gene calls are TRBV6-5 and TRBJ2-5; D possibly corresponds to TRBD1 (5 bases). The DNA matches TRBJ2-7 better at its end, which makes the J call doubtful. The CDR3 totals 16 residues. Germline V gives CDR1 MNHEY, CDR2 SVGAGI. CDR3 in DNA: TGTGCCAGCAGTTACTCGAACAACAGGCCGTTCGACGAGCAGTACTTC. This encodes CASSYSNNRPFDEQYF.